This T cell receptor (beta chain) appears in the sequencing data of a study of T cell responses to AZD1222 COVID-19 vaccine. TCRdb keeps only in-frame clones here, not all; method: immunoSEQ multiplex PCR. Of under 80,000 clones listed, about 85% are singletons. Whole-study results and caveats: Spike-specific TCR breadth rose after two AZD1222 doses, and depth rose as well. Mostly white British, mostly female donors; authors suggested clonal diversity may be underestimated. Per reports, nearly half of all spike-specific TCRs target regions that are unmutated in variants.

Germline V CDR1 and CDR2: SGHTA, FQGNSA. This CDR3 is 16 amino acids long. Unmatched junction bases numbered 11, after V lost 1 base and J lost 11 bases. In the case of this clone: Its target is not known.

The TCR comes from an adult who received the AZD1222 COVID-19 vaccine. Sample: peripheral blood, taken 28 days after the second AZD1222 dose. V and J are TRBV7-2 and TRBJ1-6; TRBD1 aligns across 7 bases. The CDR3 DNA reads as TGTGCCAGCAGCTTAGTTCGCGGCAGGGGGGGACCACCCCTCCACTTT. It codes for CASSLVRGRGGPPLHF.